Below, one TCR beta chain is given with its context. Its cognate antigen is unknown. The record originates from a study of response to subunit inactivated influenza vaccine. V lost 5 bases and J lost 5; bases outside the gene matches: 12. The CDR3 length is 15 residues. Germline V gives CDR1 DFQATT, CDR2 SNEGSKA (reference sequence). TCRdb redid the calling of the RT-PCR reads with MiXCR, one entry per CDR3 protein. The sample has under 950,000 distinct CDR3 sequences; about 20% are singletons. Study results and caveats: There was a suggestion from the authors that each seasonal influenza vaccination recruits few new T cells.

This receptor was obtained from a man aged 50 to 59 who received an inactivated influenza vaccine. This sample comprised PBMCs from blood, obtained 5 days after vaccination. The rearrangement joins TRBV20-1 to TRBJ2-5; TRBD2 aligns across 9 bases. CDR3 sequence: CSAGLGGGAVETQYF. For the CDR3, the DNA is TGCAGTGCTGGTCTTGGCGGGGGGGCCGTCGAGACCCAGTACTTC.